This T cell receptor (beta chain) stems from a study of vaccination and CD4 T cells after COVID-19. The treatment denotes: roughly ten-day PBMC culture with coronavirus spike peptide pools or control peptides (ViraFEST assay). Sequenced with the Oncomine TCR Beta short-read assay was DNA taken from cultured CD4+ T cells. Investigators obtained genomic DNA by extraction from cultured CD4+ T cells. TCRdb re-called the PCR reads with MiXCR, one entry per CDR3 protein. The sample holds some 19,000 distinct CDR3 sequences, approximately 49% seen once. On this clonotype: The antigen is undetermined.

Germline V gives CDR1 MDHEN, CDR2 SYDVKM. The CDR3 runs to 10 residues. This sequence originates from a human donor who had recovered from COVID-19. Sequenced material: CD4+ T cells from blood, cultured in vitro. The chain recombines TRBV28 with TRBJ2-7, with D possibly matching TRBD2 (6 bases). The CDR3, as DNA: TGTAGTGCGGGGTCCTACGAGCAGTACTTC. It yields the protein CSAGSYEQYF.